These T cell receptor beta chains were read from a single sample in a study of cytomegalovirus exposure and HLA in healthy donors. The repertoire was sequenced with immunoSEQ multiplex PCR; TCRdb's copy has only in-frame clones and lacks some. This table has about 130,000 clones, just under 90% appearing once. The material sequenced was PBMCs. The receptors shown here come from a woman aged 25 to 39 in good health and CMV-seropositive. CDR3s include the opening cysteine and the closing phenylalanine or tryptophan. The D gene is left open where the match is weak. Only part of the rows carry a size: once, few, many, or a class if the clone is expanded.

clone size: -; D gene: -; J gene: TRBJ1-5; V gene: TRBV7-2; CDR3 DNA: TGTGCCAGCAGCTTAGTCTCGGCAGGAAATCAGCCCCAGCATTTT; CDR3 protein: CASSLVSAGNQPQHF
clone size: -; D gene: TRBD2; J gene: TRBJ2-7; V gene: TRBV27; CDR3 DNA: TGTGCCAGCAAAGCTACTAGCGGGGTTACCTACGAGCAGTACTTC; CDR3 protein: CASKATSGVTYEQYF
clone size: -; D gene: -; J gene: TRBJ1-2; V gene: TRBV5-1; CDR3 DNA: TGCGCCAGCAGCTTGGCAGTTAACTATGGCTACACCTTC; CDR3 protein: CASSLAVNYGYTF
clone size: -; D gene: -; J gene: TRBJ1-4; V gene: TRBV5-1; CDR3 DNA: TGCGCCAGCAGCTTGGATCTGGGAGCAGCTAATGAAAAACTGTTTTTT; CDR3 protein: CASSLDLGAANEKLFF
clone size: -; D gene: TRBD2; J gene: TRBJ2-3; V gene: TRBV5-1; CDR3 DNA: TGCGCCAGCGGACAGGCGGGGGGGCCAGTAGATACGCAGTATTTT; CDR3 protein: CASGQAGGPVDTQYF
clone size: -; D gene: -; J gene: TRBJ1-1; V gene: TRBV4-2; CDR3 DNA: TGTGCCAGCAGCCAAGTGTTGGGTATACTATCGAACACTGAAGCTTTCTTT; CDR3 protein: CASSQVLGILSNTEAFF
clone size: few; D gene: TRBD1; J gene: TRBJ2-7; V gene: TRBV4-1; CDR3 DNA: TGCGCCAGCAGAGGACAGGGGAGCTACGAGCAGTACTTC; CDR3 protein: CASRGQGSYEQYF
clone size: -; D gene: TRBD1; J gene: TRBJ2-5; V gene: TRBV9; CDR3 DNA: TGTGCCAGCAGCAACCTGGGGGACAGGGGAGAGACCCAGTACTTC; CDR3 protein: CASSNLGDRGETQYF
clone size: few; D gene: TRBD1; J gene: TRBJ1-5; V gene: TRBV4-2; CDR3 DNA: TGTGCCAGCAGCCAAGGCGACAGGGGTCGACAGCCCCAGCATTTT; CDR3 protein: CASSQGDRGRQPQHF
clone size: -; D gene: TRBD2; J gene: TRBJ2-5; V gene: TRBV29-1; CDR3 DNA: TGCAGCGTTGTCGGACTAGCGGGGATCCAAGAGACCCAGTACTTC; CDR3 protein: CSVVGLAGIQETQYF
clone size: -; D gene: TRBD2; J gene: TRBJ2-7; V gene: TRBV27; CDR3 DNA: TGTGCCAGCAGTCGAGCCACCGGGACTAGCGGGTCCTACGAGCAGTACTTC; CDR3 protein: CASSRATGTSGSYEQYF